This T cell receptor beta chain was sequenced during a study of graft-versus-host responses after intestinal transplantation. Study-wide context: Every one of the recipients received anti-thymocyte globulin induction and afterwards took tacrolimus and steroids for roughly 3 years. Study outcomes and limitations: Investigators detected GvH clones in recipient marrow, with some emerging earlier in ileum or blood. Individuals who had graft-donor T cell macrochimerism had allografts that showed high graft-versus-host to host-versus-graft clonal ratios. The highest levels of circulating GvH clones went along with early declines in HvG clones after transplant.

This clone was picked up one time. Its antigen is currently unknown. Sequencing used immunoSEQ multiplex PCR; TCRdb keeps in-frame clones, though not all of them. The top ten hold roughly 5.6% of the sample, which has some 90,000 clones, 80% to 95% seen once. The source material was unstimulated CD8+ T cells sorted from spleen or lymph node cells, sampled before intestinal transplant. The origin of this receptor is a human donor who received an intestinal transplant.

In nucleotides, the CDR3 is TGCGCCAGCAGCCATGCCACCACCGACTCGGGTGAGACCCAGTACTTC. This encodes CASSHATTDSGETQYF. This chain connects TRBV4-1 to TRBJ2-5; D is unresolved. The germline gives CDR1 MGHRA, CDR2 YSYEKL. This CDR3 has 16 residues. With 3 bases removed from V and 5 bases from J, the gap between germline ends came to 19 bases.